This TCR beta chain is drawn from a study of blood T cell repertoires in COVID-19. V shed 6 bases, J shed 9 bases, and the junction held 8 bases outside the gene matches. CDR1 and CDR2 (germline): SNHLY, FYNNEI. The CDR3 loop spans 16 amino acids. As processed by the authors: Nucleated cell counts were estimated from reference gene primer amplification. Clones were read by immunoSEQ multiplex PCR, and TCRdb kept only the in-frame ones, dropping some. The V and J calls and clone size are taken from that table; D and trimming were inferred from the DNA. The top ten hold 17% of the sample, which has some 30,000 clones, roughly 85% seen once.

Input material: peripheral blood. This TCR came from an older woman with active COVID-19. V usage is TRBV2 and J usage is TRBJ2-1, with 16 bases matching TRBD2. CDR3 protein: CASRVSGTSGRGEQFF. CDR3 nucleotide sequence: TGTGCCAGCAGGGTCTCCGGGACTAGCGGGAGGGGTGAGCAGTTCTTC.